The entry below describes one TCR beta chain. Its antigen is unidentified. CDR1 and CDR2 (germline): SNHLY, FYNNEI. The CDR3 is 14 residues long. Trimming pared 7 bases from V and 4 bases from J, leaving 11 bases between. The assay was immunoSEQ multiplex PCR, and TCRdb's table has in-frame clones only and misses some. The profile covers more than 20,000 clones, with about 90% appearing a single time and roughly 4.5% taken by the ten largest. The source of the sample is a study of chemoradiotherapy in HPV16-positive cancers. The wider study: Candidate HPV-specific clones and shared TCR motifs came from a couple of HPV16-positive patients. Study-level points and caveats: Candidate HPV-specific clones and E7-related TCR motifs grew in tumor during treatment. HPV-responsive T-cell expansion during chemoradiotherapy was linked to improved recurrence-free survival in HPV16-positive patients.

Repertoires were sampled repeatedly during chemoradiotherapy. Sample: blood, taken from a patient who underwent chemoradiotherapy. V is TRBV2 and J is TRBJ2-6; D is tentatively TRBD1 or TRBD2 (5 bases each). The clonotype comes from a human donor with HPV-associated anogenital cancer. The CDR3: CASMGDTGANVLTF. CDR3 sequence (DNA): TGTGCCAGCATGGGGGATACCGGGGCCAACGTCCTGACTTTC.